These T cell receptor beta chains were read from a single sample in a study of a mutant IDH1 vaccine in newly diagnosed glioma. These TCRs are of unknown antigen specificity. Clones were sequenced by immunoSEQ multiplex PCR, and TCRdb holds only the in-frame ones, with some missing. The data hold over 55,000 clones, with about 81% observed a single time. The sequencing used PBMCs, collected from a glioma patient whose treatment included an IDH1 peptide vaccine. The source of these receptors is a woman in her thirties or forties with glioma. Some clones in this sample may be carry-over from other donors' samples. Each CDR3 is given without its conserved first and last residue.

j_gene	v_gene	CDR3aa
TRBJ1-5	TRBV6-5	ASSVGQGGPQPQH
TRBJ1-4	TRBV7-6	ASSLRSPSTNEKLF
TRBJ1-2	TRBV5-6	ASSWALGAMEGYT
TRBJ2-3	TRBV4-3	ASSPDSYTDTQY
TRBJ2-5	TRBV5-1	ASSFGSKVETQY
TRBJ1-2	TRBV10-3	AIGDYGYT
TRBJ2-3	TRBV10-3	AIAPAGTDTQY
TRBJ2-3	TRBV30	AWSSLGQRAQY
TRBJ2-4	TRBV9	ASSPDRGGLQY
TRBJ1-2	TRBV15	ATSSRGSGYT
TRBJ1-5	TRBV19	ASSPGLGGGQPQH
TRBJ1-1	TRBV7-8	ASSLVDYLGSEAF
TRBJ1-1	TRBV2	ASSEGSGRGTEAF
TRBJ1-2	TRBV7-2	ASSSETIRGLAGYT
TRBJ2-6	TRBV7-7	ASSPSGANVLT
TRBJ2-7	TRBV5-1	ASSPTGGAGTYEQY
TRBJ2-1	TRBV14	ASSQEHRPGPGHEQF
TRBJ2-3	TRBV9	ASSASSGGLADTQY
TRBJ2-5	TRBV15	ATSRGRETQY
TRBJ1-5	TRBV2	ASGRDKGSRGH
TRBJ2-5	TRBV9	ASSGTSGGAQETQY
TRBJ1-1	TRBV6-5	ASSYEGWNTEAF
TRBJ1-5	TRBV4-1	ASRRELGGNQPQH
TRBJ2-5	TRBV6-6	ASSYPLMARETQY